What follows describes a single TCR beta chain. The antigen is not known. CDR3 length: 17 amino acids. Germline lookup yields CDR1 SGHTA and CDR2 FQGNSA. The V segment lost 6 bases and the J segment 2 bases; nucleotides outside the gene matches: 12. The template used for profiling TCR beta VDJ and CDR3 was genomic DNA. TCRdb reprocessed the reads via MiXCR and lists one record per CDR3 protein. The sample has around 180,000 distinct CDR3 sequences, about three fifths seen once. The sample originates from a study of CD8+CD57+ T cells in acquired aplastic anemia. Across the study: CD4+ and CD8+ cells, once sorted, gave DNA averaging roughly 3.2 ug. Study-level findings and limits: Patients did not significantly differ from controls in CD8+ Simpson's diversity. There were some 30 CD8+ CDR3 sequences that occurred in both patients and controls.

Input material: sorted CD4+, CD8+, or CD8+CD57+ T cells (not recorded which) from PBMCs. The receptor was derived from a human donor with severe aplastic anemia or a healthy control (not recorded which). The V and J genes are TRBV7-2 and TRBJ2-2, with 7 bases that match TRBD1. CDR3 in DNA: TGTGCCAGCAGACATCGAGGGGGCGCTCCCAACACCGGGGAGCTGTTTTTT. Residues: CASRHRGGAPNTGELFF.